A selection of T cell receptor beta chains follows, all from one sample in a study of long-term antiretroviral therapy in people with HIV. Libraries were prepared by immunoSEQ multiplex PCR; TCRdb keeps only in-frame clonotypes and omits some of them. Of thousands of clones in the sample, around 85% were seen once. Source: unsorted PBMCs, taken 3.7 years after starting antiretroviral therapy. All receptors come from a woman in her fifties or sixties with HIV. The CDR3 runs from the conserved cysteine through the conserved F or W. Clone sizes are given selectively: once, few, many, or a class where the clone is expanded.

clone_size v_call cdr3_aa
- TRBV14 CASSQVQGGPQETQYF
- TRBV29-1 CSVERGHPNTEAFF
- TRBV28 CASSLTQGTDTQYF
once TRBV28 CASSLAGAGDYTF
once TRBV5-1 CASSADRGPGNTIYF
- TRBV5-1 CASSLAPTTSGTQAGYEQYF
- TRBV5-1 CASSLSASYEQYF
- TRBV28 CASSRHNQPQHF
- TRBV28 CASHPGQGTTEAFF
- TRBV7-9 CASSHLQETQYF
- TRBV21-1 CASSKGPGQGNTGELFF
- TRBV19 CASSRNLPYGYTF
- TRBV27 CASRPGAGPNEKLFF
- TRBV19 CASSMGEYSYEQYF
- TRBV6-5 CASSFSGRYEQFF
- TRBV27 CASRFGRSPPDTQYF
- TRBV6-5 CASSYLQGQPQHF